The 21 T cell receptor beta chains reported below all come from one sample, sequenced in a study of blood T cell repertoires in COVID-19. Assay used: immunoSEQ multiplex PCR; TCRdb lists only in-frame clones, some missing. The profile covers more than 95,000 clones, with approximately 80% appearing a single time and 26% taken by the ten largest. Source material: peripheral blood. The receptors come from a man aged 55 to 70 with acute or convalescent COVID-19.

The chain uses TRBV24-1 and TRBJ2-1, with 13 bases identical to TRBD2. This CDR3 is 15 amino acids long. Trimming at V came to 4 bases and at J to 7 bases, leaving 3 bases not matched to a gene. Germline V gives CDR1 KGHDR, CDR2 SFDVKD. CDR3 bases: TGTGCCACCAGTGACCCGGGACTAGCGGGAAATGAGCAGTTCTTC. Protein sequence: CATSDPGLAGNEQFF.

The chain uses TRBV6-5 and TRBJ2-7, with 7 bases matching TRBD1. The junction had 1 base not matched to a gene; V was cut back by 2 bases and J by 0 bases. There are 14 residues in the CDR3. Germline V gene data show CDR1 as MNHEY and CDR2 as SVGAGI. The CDR3 region has the DNA TGTGCCAGCAGTTACCGGGACAGCTCCTACGAGCAGTACTTC. Translation gives CASSYRDSSYEQYF.

The rearrangement joins TRBV10-3 to TRBJ1-1; a possible D gene is TRBD1 (6 bases). Deletions cut 6 bases from V and 0 bases from J, with 23 bases between. Germline V lookup: CDR1 ENHRY, CDR2 SYGVKD. CDR3 length equals 18 residues. CDR3 in DNA: TGTGCCATCAGCGGCAGGGGCACCTCCTTTTACTTGAACACTGAAGCTTTCTTT. Protein sequence: CAISGRGTSFYLNTEAFF.

This clone is a singleton in its sample. This chain connects TRBV5-1 to TRBJ2-1; the D gene is possibly TRBD1 (5 bases). Germline V CDR1 and CDR2: SGHRS, YFSETQ. The CDR3 has 17 amino acids. V was shortened by 0 bases and J by 1 base, with 14 bases between the two germline ends. The CDR3: CASSLEFAGLSYNEQFF. The CDR3 nucleotides read TGCGCCAGCAGCTTGGAATTCGCAGGGCTTTCCTACAATGAGCAGTTCTTC.

The chain uses TRBV28 and TRBJ1-5; the D is unclear. CDR3 length: 15 residues. Germline V lookup: CDR1 MDHEN, CDR2 SYDVKM. V was pared by 2 bases and J by 3 bases, with 11 bases between. The CDR3 bases are TGTGCCAGCAGTTTAAACCAGGTAATCAATCAGCCCCAGCATTTT. Encoded protein: CASSLNQVINQPQHF.

The chain recombines TRBV2 with TRBJ1-2; TRBD1 matches at 7 bases. From germline, CDR1 is SNHLY and CDR2 FYNNEI. V shed 5 bases, J shed 10 bases, and the junction held 10 bases outside the gene matches. The CDR3 consists of 13 residues. For the CDR3, the DNA is TGTGCCAGCAGTAATACAGGGGCGAAATACTACACCTTC. Translating it yields CASSNTGAKYYTF.

This chain uses TRBV5-1 with TRBJ1-2; no reliable D call. CDR3 length equals 13 residues. Germline loops: CDR1 SGHRS, CDR2 YFSETQ. Trimming pared 0 bases from V and 7 bases from J, leaving 10 bases between. CDR3 DNA: TGCGCCAGCAGCTTGGGAGAGGTTACTGGCTACACCTTC. Translated, it gives CASSLGEVTGYTF.

This rearrangement joins TRBV5-4 to TRBJ2-5; D call uncertain. V lost 4 bases to trimming and J lost 2 bases, with 12 bases between them. CDR1 and CDR2 from the germline V gene are SGHNT and YYREEE (reference sequence). CDR3 size: 14 residues. DNA for the CDR3: TGTGCCAGCAGCCTGAAAAACGGTCAAGAGACCCAGTACTTC. Translating gives CASSLKNGQETQYF.

The chain combines TRBV4-1 with TRBJ2-1; no firm D call. Trimming took 1 base from V and 6 from J, leaving 16 bases between them. CDR1 and CDR2 (germline): MGHRA, YSYEKL. The CDR3 is 16 amino acids. The CDR3 protein is CASSQGPTKPGNEQFF. The CDR3 DNA sequence: TGCGCCAGCAGCCAAGGTCCCACCAAACCGGGCAATGAGCAGTTCTTC.

J is TRBJ2-4 and V is TRBV7-2; 8 bases are shared with TRBD1. This CDR3 is built from 13 residues. Germline CDR1 reads SGHTA; CDR2 reads FQGNSA. The J segment lost 9 bases and the V segment lost 4 bases, leaving 5 bases of the junction unmatched. CDR3 sequence: CASSSRGQGIQYF. CDR3 DNA sequence: TGTGCCAGCAGCTCCAGGGGGCAGGGCATTCAGTACTTC.

CDR3 sequence (DNA): TGTGCCAGCAGCGCGCAGGGCCACTACAATGAGCAGTTCTTC. Translated, it gives CASSAQGHYNEQFF. V and J are TRBV11-3 and TRBJ2-1; TRBD1 is a possible D gene (5 bases). The V gene's germline CDR1 is SGHNT and CDR2 YENEEA. Trimming left V 5 bases short and J 3 bases short, with 11 bases between. There are 14 residues in the CDR3.

This rearrangement joins TRBV3-1 (or the pseudogene TRBV3-2) to TRBJ2-2; 10 bases align to TRBD1. The V and J ends lost 2 bases and 5 bases, in that order; junction bases with no gene match: 2. Germline-derived CDR1 and CDR2 are LGHDT and YNNKEL (reference sequence). The CDR3 length is 15 residues. CDR3 sequence reads: CASSQWDRGTGELFF. In DNA, the CDR3 is TGTGCCAGCAGCCAATGGGACAGGGGAACCGGGGAGCTGTTTTTT.

This chain joins TRBV7-8 and TRBJ2-1, with D perhaps matching TRBD1 (5 bases). Trimming removed 6 bases at V and 2 bases at J, with 8 bases between. CDR3 length: 13 residues. Germline V gene sequence: CDR1 SGHVS, CDR2 FQNEAQ. CDR3 DNA sequence: TGTGCCAGCAGTATGACAGCCTACAATGAGCAGTTCTTC. Amino acid sequence: CASSMTAYNEQFF. Complete variable domain (other parts from reference TRBV7-8 and TRBJ2-1): GAGVSQSPRYKVAKRGQDVALRCDPISGHVSLFWYQQALGQGPEFLTYFQNEAQLDKSGLPSDRFFAERPEGSVSTLKIQRTQQEDSAVYLCASSMTAYNEQFFGPGTRLTVL.

This clone has a single count. The rearrangement links TRBV5-5 to TRBJ1-1; D uncertain. This CDR3 is 15 amino acids long. Trimming took off 4 bases at V and 2 bases at J, with 15 bases between the two ends. The germline V gene encodes CDR1 SGHKS and CDR2 YYEKEE (reference sequence). CDR3 in amino acids: CASSPSPVRNTEAFF. In DNA, the CDR3 is TGTGCCAGCAGCCCCAGTCCTGTCCGTAACACTGAAGCTTTCTTT.

The V gene is TRBV3-1 (or the pseudogene TRBV3-2), the J gene TRBJ2-4; TRBD1 matches at 10 bases. This CDR3 has 14 residues. Germline CDR1 is LGHDT and CDR2 is YNNKEL (reference sequence). Trimming took 0 bases from V and 16 from J; bases not matched to a gene: 9. For the CDR3, the DNA is TGTGCCAGCAGCCAAGACTCGACAGGGGGCGCTTCCTACTTC. Amino acids: CASSQDSTGGASYF.

V gene TRBV18 combines with J gene TRBJ1-1; perhaps TRBD1 as D (6 bases). V lost 2 bases to trimming and J lost 1 base, with 14 bases between them. CDR1 is KGHSH, CDR2 LQKENI, per germline. This CDR3 comprises 16 residues. The CDR3 bases are TGTGCCAGCTCACCAGGGGGGGGCCTAAGGAACACTGAAGCTTTCTTT. It codes for CASSPGGGLRNTEAFF.

The chain has TRBV11-2 and TRBJ2-7, with D uncertain. Trimming stripped 1 base from V and 3 bases from J, with 4 bases between. The CDR3 extends over 12 amino acids. CDR1 and CDR2 from the germline V gene are SGHAT and FQNNGV. CDR3 in amino acids: CASSLGYYEQYF. The CDR3 DNA sequence: TGTGCCAGCAGCTTAGGTTACTACGAGCAGTACTTC.

CDR3 region: CASSFTGAGELFF. CDR3 DNA sequence: TGTGCCAGCAGTTTTACGGGGGCCGGGGAGCTGTTTTTT. The chain carries TRBV12-3 or TRBV12-4 and TRBJ2-2; TRBD2 is a possible D gene (6 bases). This CDR3 has 13 amino acids. With 3 bases removed from V and 6 bases from J, the gap between germline ends came to 8 bases.

This clone came up a few times. The chain has TRBV2 and TRBJ1-4, with 7 bases that match TRBD1. CDR3 length: 12 residues. V lost 4 bases to trimming and J lost 7 bases; unmatched junction nucleotides: 0. The germline gives CDR1 SNHLY, CDR2 FYNNEI. The CDR3 loop reads CASSAGGEKLFF. DNA of the CDR3: TGTGCCAGCAGTGCAGGGGGTGAAAAACTGTTTTTT.

The rearrangement uses TRBV10-3 and TRBJ1-6; D gene ambiguous. Germline CDR1 is ENHRY and CDR2 is SYGVKD. This CDR3 has 16 residues. The ends were cut back, 0 bases at V and 13 bases at J, with 19 bases in the middle. CDR3 in DNA: TGTGCCATCAGTGAGTCCGGCCCTGACAACGGTCTCCCCCTCCACTTT. Protein sequence: CAISESGPDNGLPLHF.

The V call is TRBV7-2, the J call TRBJ2-1; 8 bases are a match to TRBD1. The CDR3 is 15 residues long. The germline gives CDR1 SGHTA, CDR2 FQGNSA. The trim removed 3 bases at V and 4 bases at J, leaving 5 bases unmatched. This chain's CDR3 is CASSLSGTGYNEQFF. The CDR3 DNA is TGTGCCAGCAGCTTGTCCGGGACAGGTTACAATGAGCAGTTCTTC. The full variable domain, rest sourced from reference TRBV7-2 and TRBJ2-1, is GAGVSQSPSNKVTEKGKDVELRCDPISGHTALYWYRQSLGQGLEFLIYFQGNSAPDKSGLPSDRFSAERTGGSVSTLTIQRTQQEDSAVYLCASSLSGTGYNEQFFGPGTRLTVL.